This paragraph covers one T cell receptor beta chain sequence. This clone has a single count. The target of this receptor is not known. Within one base of it there is no much larger clone, and no base qualities were kept. From V the trimming removes 2 bases and from J it removes 2 bases, while the gene matches leave 4 bases of the junction unaccounted for. The CDR3, from cysteine to phenylalanine, totals 15 residues. Only the CDR3 DNA is retained, 45 bases long and in frame from the first base. The germline V gene (reference sequence) specifies GTSNPN as CDR1 and SVGIG as CDR2. Library construction relied on the immunoSEQ multiplex PCR assay. As stored in TCRdb, this immuneACCESS dataset retains in-frame rearrangements with V and J assigned. A fraction of the clones does not appear; measured against another copy, unresolved V genes explain less than half of the discrepancy, and the remainder lacks a known reason. For this sample the table gives some 120,000 clones, of which roughly 84% were detected only once. The ten largest make up around 9% of the sample.

The sample belongs to a study of control samples from healthy donors and cancer patients (dated by TCRdb to 2020 to 2022). Sequencing was done on a sample of blood. This sequence uses TRBV30 and TRBJ2-7; TRBD2 aligns with 12 central bases. This sequence was found in a man aged 35 to 55 in good health. The DNA is as follows: TGTGCCTGGAGTTGGGCTAGCGGGGGGGCCTACGAGCAGTACTTC. This gives the protein CAWSWASGGAYEQYF.